This TCR beta chain is drawn from a study of blood T cell repertoires in COVID-19. Germline assignment: CDR1 KGHSH and CDR2 LQKENI. This CDR3 is 16 amino acids long. Trimming took 3 bases from V and 3 from J; bases not matched to a gene: 5. Profiled with immunoSEQ multiplex PCR; TCRdb holds only in-frame clones, not every one. The sample consists of a few hundred thousand clones, around nine tenths of them appearing once. This receptor was taken from a woman aged 70-85 years with active or convalescent COVID-19. Sequencing used peripheral blood. The V and J genes are TRBV18 and TRBJ2-1, with 10 bases lining up with TRBD2. CDR3 residues: CASSPLAGASYNEQFF. The CDR3 DNA reads TGTGCCAGCTCACCCCTAGCGGGGGCCAGCTACAATGAGCAGTTCTTC.